These 7 T cell receptor beta chains were sequenced from one sample in a study of control samples from healthy donors and cancer patients. Assay: immunoSEQ multiplex PCR; the TCRdb copy retains only in-frame clones and omits some. Among approximately 60,000 clones, around 85% were seen once, and the ten largest hold roughly 5.1%. Sequenced input: blood. These receptors were obtained from a man aged 40-49 years in good health.

This clone has a single count. The genes are TRBV21-1 and TRBJ2-5; the D call in the table, TRBD1, was not verified against the DNA. TRBV21-1 is a listed pseudogene. The CDR3 sequence is 12 residues long. In DNA, the CDR3 is TGTGCCAGCCAGACAGGGGCCGAGACCCAGTACTTC. This encodes CASQTGAETQYF.

This clone occurred a few times. A read error may be the cause here, since a much bigger clone is one base away. The rearrangement links TRBV6-6 to TRBJ1-6; D gene uncertain. This CDR3 is 15 amino acids long. Between the trimmed V and J ends, which lost 2 bases and 0 bases, there was a span of 5 bases. The germline V gene has CDR1 MNHNY and CDR2 SVGAGI (reference sequence). CDR3 sequence: CASSYQSSYNSPLHF. In DNA form, the CDR3 reads TGTGCCAGCAGTTACCAGAGCTCCTATAATTCACCCCTCCACTTT.

The rearrangement joins TRBV7-2 to TRBJ2-2; 11 bases line up with TRBD1. Trimming at V came to 3 bases and at J to 9 bases, leaving 3 bases not matched to a gene. Germline loops: CDR1 SGHTA, CDR2 FQGNSA. The CDR3 spans 14 residues. CDR3: CASSLDRGLRELFF. The CDR3 coding sequence is TGTGCCAGCAGCTTGGACAGGGGGCTAAGGGAGCTGTTTTTT.

This clone was recorded once. The chain combines TRBV29-1 with TRBJ2-3, with D hard to call. Trimming shortened V by 7 bases and J by 0 bases, and 14 bases separated the two germline ends. There are 14 residues in the CDR3. From germline, CDR1 is SQVTM and CDR2 ANQGSEA. DNA for the CDR3: TGCAGCGCCTTTCCAGCCATTAGCACAGATACGCAGTATTTT. It encodes CSAFPAISTDTQYF.

J is TRBJ2-5 and V is TRBV28; weak D call: TRBD1 (6 bases). The CDR3 is made up of 14 amino acids. Germline V gene data show CDR1 as MDHEN and CDR2 as SYDVKM. Trimming cost V 6 bases and J 0 bases, with 11 bases left between them. The CDR3 DNA reads TGTGCCAGCAGACCCGGACAGTACCAAGAGACCCAGTACTTC. This sequence encodes CASRPGQYQETQYF.

The chain is built from TRBV30 and TRBJ1-1, with D possibly TRBD1 on 6 matching bases. Trimming cost V 2 bases and J 3 bases, with 16 bases left between them. This CDR3 region has 15 residues. Germline loops: CDR1 GTSNPN, CDR2 SVGIG (reference sequence). The CDR3 reads CAWSNLGGPDTEAFF. The CDR3 bases are TGTGCCTGGAGTAACCTGGGGGGGCCGGACACTGAAGCTTTCTTT.

Comments on this clone: Germline and junction disagree at one end, which may indicate a read error. The chain combines TRBV7-7 with TRBJ2-3; a weak D match, TRBD1 (5 bases). Per the germline V gene, CDR1 is SSHAT and CDR2 is FNYEAQ (reference sequence). The length of the CDR3 is 13 residues. CDR3 amino acids: CASSSTGTDTQYF. CDR3 in DNA: TGTGCTAGCAGCTCGACAGGCACAGATACGCAGTATTTT.